Sequencing of this T cell receptor (beta chain) was carried out in a study of CD8+CD57+ T cells in acquired aplastic anemia. Using genomic DNA as the template, TCR beta VDJ and CDR3 profiling was carried out. TCRdb processed the reads anew with MiXCR; each CDR3 protein has one entry. Here the sample spans approximately 130,000 distinct CDR3 sequences, less than 50% being singletons. For sequencing, patients were chosen who had shown expansion of CD8+CD57+ cells by flow cytometry. Germline V lookup: CDR1 WSHSY, CDR2 SAAADI. Trimming pared 0 bases from V and 7 bases from J, leaving 13 bases between. The CDR3 contains 15 residues. This clonotype came up many times.

The sample comprised sorted CD4+, CD8+, or CD8+CD57+ T cells (not recorded which) from PBMCs. The source of this sequence is a human donor with aplastic anemia. V gene TRBV10-2 combines with J gene TRBJ2-1, with a weak D call TRBD2 (5 bases). The CDR3 bases are TGCGCCAGCAGTGAGTCTAGGCTAGCATTTAATGAGCAGTTCTTC. It translates to CASSESRLAFNEQFF.